This T cell receptor (beta chain) was profiled in a study of regulatory T cells in long-lasting Graves disease (dated by TCRdb to the early 2020s). With regard to the full study: To count as having persistent Graves' disease, a patient had to have received antithyroid drug treatment for over 5 years with TSH receptor autoantibodies remaining persistently positive. Patients with persistent Graves' disease were compared with patients with newly diagnosed Graves' disease using TCR sequencing and RNA sequencing of peripheral blood. The study was conducted in China and was registered as a clinical trial. A total of some 33 samples were covered by TCR sequencing, comprising about 13 persistent and roughly 20 newly diagnosed Graves' disease patients. In the clinical cohort, patients with persistent Graves' disease had used antithyroid drugs for an average of around 9.9 years. The full study reports these points: TRBV28, TRBJ1-2 and TRBJ2-5 were preferentially used in persistent disease, while TRBV20-1 and TRBJ2-1 were favored in newly diagnosed disease. Only peripheral blood was studied, because thyroid tissue, the primary lesion, was inaccessible. Sequencing and analysis were limited to the TCR beta chain. Patients with persistent disease shared more public clonotypes (about 3,000) than newly diagnosed patients did (about 1,000). The authors noted that the small sample size was a limitation that may lower accuracy. Persistent Graves' disease patients showed lower TCR Shannon entropy and fewer highly expanded clones than newly diagnosed patients, suggesting clonal expansion.

This clonotype was recorded many times. Which antigen it targets is not known. Base qualities are not at hand, and no much larger clone is one base apart. In light of the paper, this sample's time point label describes: persistent/refractory GD, antithyroid drugs over 5 years with positive TRAb. RNA was extracted from PBMCs in TRIzol for both TCR sequencing and RNA sequencing. The diagnosis of Graves' disease followed American Thyroid Association guidelines. Patients were recruited from an endocrinology department in Xi'an, China. From each patient, approximately 10 milliliters of peripheral blood was collected into an EDTA anticoagulant tube. Ficoll Paque Plus density gradient separation was used to isolate PBMCs, and no further T cell sorting was done. An Agilent 2100 Bioanalyzer and agarose gel were used to check RNA quality, and a NanoDrop 2000 was used to measure RNA concentration. The CDR3 starts with the cysteine, ends with the phenylalanine, and has 13 residues. Kept here is only the CDR3 DNA, which spans 39 bases and is read in frame from base 1. The germline V gene (reference sequence) sets CDR1 to MNHEY and CDR2 to SMNVEV. V is trimmed back by 6 bases and J by 6 bases, and the junction contains 8 bases that no gene match accounts for.

The library was obtained by multiplex PCR. Sequencing instrument: Illumina HiSeq 4000. CDR3 regions were amplified by Arm-PCR with iRepertoire HTBI primers to construct TCR beta libraries. PCR products were gel purified before sequencing. The authors processed their data as follows. Gene usage analysis of CDR3 amino acid clonotypes relied on the 55 to 80 TRBV and 15 or so TRBJ segments identified across samples. Filtered high-quality paired reads were merged into contigs using COPE and FqMerger. BLAST was used to align contigs to IMGT TRBV, TRBD and TRBJ reference genes, and CDR3 was defined according to IMGT. Clonotypes above 0.1% frequency were classified as highly expanded clones. Shannon entropy served as the measure of repertoire diversity, while the Gini coefficient captured V-J evenness. Public clonotypes were defined as clonotypes shared by more than one individual. TCRdb itself trimmed the public reads at Q25 with fastp, ran MiXCR and retained productive beta chains. Rows are unified per CDR3 protein, each entry keeping the most common DNA and genes. The V and J calls and clone size are TCRdb's, not the authors'. This sample lists 400,000 to 600,000 distinct CDR3 sequences; about 22% were detected once. The ten largest clones add up to 7.1% of the sample.

Sample: peripheral blood mononuclear cells (PBMCs), taken when the disease was refractory, from a patient treated with antithyroid drugs. The chain links TRBV27 with TRBJ2-7, and 7 bases in between align with TRBD1. The source of this sequence is a female donor with Graves disease. DNA sequence: TGTGCCAGCAGACCAACAGGGGTGGTCGAGCAGTACTTC. The resulting protein is CASRPTGVVEQYF.